This T cell receptor (beta chain) appears in the sequencing data of a study of OX40 agonist ivuxolimab in advanced cancers. Looking at the study overall: Across the patients, intravenous ivuxolimab was delivered every 2 weeks at 0.01 to 10 mg/kg.

The assay was immunoSEQ multiplex PCR, and TCRdb's table has in-frame clones only and misses some. The sample lists about 20,000 clones; 65% to 85% were seen once. Autoimmune disease history or systemic immunosuppression disqualified patients. Sequences were derived from CD4+ or CD8+ T cells sorted from blood, sampled in a trial of the OX40 agonist ivuxolimab. This clonotype was sampled from an adult with an advanced solid tumor such as melanoma, head and neck, liver or kidney cancer.

The chain's CDR3 is CASSVPSGRTRETQYF. The CDR3 nucleotides are TGTGCCAGCAGTGTGCCTAGCGGGAGAACCAGGGAGACCCAGTACTTC. The chain combines TRBV2 with TRBJ2-5; 10 bases are a match to TRBD2. Germline loops: CDR1 SNHLY, CDR2 FYNNEI. V trimming: 4 bases; J trimming: 5 bases; junction bases outside the gene matches: 10. The CDR3 spans 16 residues.